These 21 T cell receptor beta chains were sequenced from one sample in a study of graft-versus-host responses after intestinal transplantation. Assay: immunoSEQ multiplex PCR; the TCRdb copy retains only in-frame clones and omits some. This sample has around 3,800 clones, with 20% to 25% found just once. This specimen was alloreactive CD4+ T cells from a mixed lymphocyte reaction culture, taken before transplantation. Subset reported: CFSE-low proliferating T cells sorted from approximately 6-day pre-transplant mixed lymphocyte reaction (GvH or HvG direction). The origin of the receptors is a human patient who was an organ donor for intestinal transplantation.

This chain links TRBV6-1 with TRBJ1-1; tentatively, D is TRBD1 (5 bases). CDR1 MNHNS and CDR2 SASEGT come from the germline V gene. This CDR3 is built from 14 residues. Trimming took 6 bases from V and 1 from J, leaving 12 bases between them. CDR3 protein: CASSSLGGNTEAFF. CDR3 bases: TGTGCCAGCAGCTCGCTGGGGGGGAACACTGAAGCTTTCTTT.

In this sample, this clone is medium-sized. The chain couples TRBV28 to TRBJ1-2; tentative D call: TRBD1 (5 bases). V lost 6 bases to trimming and J lost 8 bases, with 22 bases between them. The CDR3 spans 15 residues. Germline V gene data show CDR1 as MDHEN and CDR2 as SYDVKM. The CDR3 here is CASSDGGVPQRGYTF. In DNA form, the CDR3 reads TGTGCCAGCAGCGACGGGGGGGTTCCCCAGAGGGGCTACACCTTC.

This chain connects TRBV13 to TRBJ2-6; the D gene is possibly TRBD2 (5 bases). This CDR3 has 15 amino acids. The germline V gene encodes CDR1 PRHDT and CDR2 FYEKMQ (reference sequence). Trimming removed 2 bases from V and 3 bases from J, with 8 bases in between. CDR3 region: CASSLRGFGANVLTF. The DNA for the CDR3 is TGTGCCAGCAGCTTAAGAGGGTTTGGGGCCAACGTCCTGACTTTC. Using reference TRBV13 and TRBJ2-6 for the parts outside the CDR3, the full variable domain is AAGVIQSPRHLIKEKRETATLKCYPIPRHDTVYWYQQGPGQDPQFLISFYEKMQSDKGSIPDRFSAQQFSDYHSELNMSSLELGDSALYFCASSLRGFGANVLTFGAGSRLTVL.

This chain connects TRBV5-6 to TRBJ2-5, with TRBD1 identical over 7 bases. Germline-derived CDR1 and CDR2 are SGHDT and YYEEEE. With 3 bases clipped from V and 1 base from J, the junction kept 0 bases outside the gene matches. This CDR3 comprises 13 residues. DNA of the CDR3: TGTGCCAGCAGCTGGACAGGCCAAGAGACCCAGTACTTC. It encodes CASSWTGQETQYF.

J is TRBJ1-2 and V is TRBV19; unclear D gene. This CDR3 region has 15 residues. Germline CDR1 reads LNHDA; CDR2 reads SQIVND (reference sequence). The V and J ends lost 7 bases and 3 bases respectively, with 18 bases between them. The CDR3 reads CASTLQGRGYYGYTF. The CDR3 DNA follows: TGTGCCAGTACCCTACAAGGCCGGGGTTACTATGGCTACACCTTC. The whole variable domain, remainder taken from reference TRBV19 and TRBJ1-2, is DGGITQSPKYLFRKEGQNVTLSCEQNLNHDAMYWYRQDPGQGLRLIYYSQIVNDFQKGDIAEGYSVSREKKESFPLTVTSAQKNPTAFYLCASTLQGRGYYGYTFGSGTRLTVV.

This clone is categorized as large. This chain connects TRBV18 to TRBJ1-2, with 9 positions matching TRBD1. CDR3 length: 15 residues. The trim removed 3 bases at V and 4 bases at J, leaving 6 bases unmatched. Looked up from germline, CDR1 is KGHSH and CDR2 is LQKENI. The CDR3 DNA follows: TGTGCCAGCTCACCCGCCGGGACAGGGAGCTATGGCTACACCTTC. Its translation is CASSPAGTGSYGYTF.

The CDR3 loop is CASSYGPTGNYGYTF. The CDR3 coding sequence is TGTGCCAGCAGTTACGGGCCAACAGGAAACTATGGCTACACCTTC. The V and J genes are TRBV6-4 and TRBJ1-2; the D gene is possibly TRBD1 (5 bases). The germline CDR1 and CDR2 sequences are MRHNA and SNTAGT. V was trimmed by 5 bases and J by 2 bases, leaving 15 bases between them. The CDR3 has 15 residues.

This clone is labeled as medium-sized. The V call is TRBV7-2, the J call TRBJ2-7; D is possibly TRBD2 (5 bases). Trimming cost V 5 bases and J 4 bases, with 12 bases left between them. The CDR3 runs 13 residues. The germline V gene encodes CDR1 SGHTA and CDR2 FQGNSA. CDR3 nucleotide sequence: TGTGCCAGCAGCCCCCAACCGGGGTACGAGCAGTACGTC. Translating gives CASSPQPGYEQYV.

The chain uses TRBV11-2 and TRBJ1-6; TRBD1 matches 7 bases. Germline assignment: CDR1 SGHAT and CDR2 FQNNGV. The CDR3 consists of 16 residues. The ends lost 1 base at V and 14 bases at J; junction bases unmatched: 14. CDR3 nucleotide sequence: TGTGCCAGCAGCTTAGCAGGGACAGCCACCGGCGGGTCCCTCCACTTT. Amino acids: CASSLAGTATGGSLHF.

Sample share makes this clone medium-sized. This chain connects TRBV18 to TRBJ2-3; the match to TRBD1 covers 9 bases. The CDR3 sequence is 15 residues long. CDR1 and CDR2 (germline): KGHSH, LQKENI. V gave up 2 bases and J gave up 4 bases; unmatched junction bases: 4. Here the CDR3 DNA reads TGTGCCAGCTCACCAAATACAGGGGGCGCAGATACGCAGTATTTT. The encoded protein is CASSPNTGGADTQYF.

The chain uses TRBV10-2 and TRBJ2-5; 13 bases agree with TRBD2. With V trimmed by 8 bases and J by 1 base, 1 base remained unmatched. Germline V gene sequence: CDR1 WSHSY, CDR2 SAAADI. The CDR3 has 14 residues. In DNA form, the CDR3 reads TGCGCCAGCTGGACTAGCGGGGGCCAAGAGACCCAGTACTTC. Translating it yields CASWTSGGQETQYF.

The chain employs TRBV7-2 and TRBJ2-7, with 7 bases fitting TRBD1. The germline V gene encodes CDR1 SGHTA and CDR2 FQGNSA. V lost 3 bases, J lost 0 bases, and 5 bases stayed unmatched. The CDR3 loop spans 15 amino acids. The CDR3 sequence is CASSLDGTVSYEQYV. The DNA of the CDR3 is TGTGCCAGCAGCTTGGACGGGACAGTCTCCTACGAGCAGTACGTC.

By its share, this clone is medium-sized (0.01 to 0.1%). The CDR3 DNA reads as TGTGCCAGCAGCATACCACAGGGCTTTGGGGAGACCCAGTACTTC. It codes for CASSIPQGFGETQYF. V gene TRBV5-6 combines with J gene TRBJ2-5, with D perhaps TRBD1 (6 bases). The CDR3 loop spans 15 amino acids. Germline V gene lookup returns CDR1 SGHDT and CDR2 YYEEEE. V lost 4 bases, J lost 5 bases, and 18 bases lay in between.

The chain carries TRBV5-6 and TRBJ2-3; TRBD2 matches 7 bases. Germline-derived CDR1 and CDR2 are SGHDT and YYEEEE. V shed 0 bases, J shed 8 bases, and the junction held 3 bases outside the gene matches. The CDR3 is 13 residues long. CDR3 sequence reads: CASSLGGGSTQYF. CDR3 coding DNA: TGTGCCAGCAGCTTGGGGGGGGGTAGTACGCAGTATTTT.

There are a few counts of this clone. This chain uses TRBV4-1 with TRBJ1-6, with a weak D call TRBD1 (5 bases). CDR3 length: 13 residues. With 0 bases removed from V and 11 bases from J, the gap between germline ends came to 8 bases. Per germline, CDR1 MGHRA and CDR2 YSYEKL. This CDR3 is CASSQDRATPLHF. In nucleotides, the CDR3 is TGCGCCAGCAGCCAAGACAGGGCTACACCCCTCCACTTT.

The chain couples TRBV6-1 to TRBJ1-1, with unresolved D. Germline V gene data show CDR1 as MNHNS and CDR2 as SASEGT. With 2 bases removed from V and 2 bases from J, the gap between germline ends came to 12 bases. The CDR3 consists of 15 residues. CDR3 loop: CASSELGQSNTEAFF. In DNA, the CDR3 is TGTGCCAGCAGTGAACTTGGTCAGTCCAACACTGAAGCTTTCTTT.

This clone was detected only a few times. V is TRBV4-2 and J is TRBJ1-1, with a tentative D call TRBD1 (5 bases). Trimming took off 5 bases at V and 1 base at J, with 14 bases between the two ends. The CDR3 extends over 15 amino acids. Looked up from germline, CDR1 is LGHNA and CDR2 is YNFKEQ. The CDR3: CASSLSRGGNTEAFF. The CDR3 DNA is TGTGCCAGCAGCTTGTCCCGGGGGGGGAACACTGAAGCTTTCTTT.

This clone rates as medium-sized (0.01 to 0.1%). V is TRBV7-2 and J is TRBJ1-3; a possible D gene is TRBD1 (5 bases). The CDR3 has 17 residues. Trimming took 5 bases from V and 0 from J, leaving 17 bases between them. Germline assignment: CDR1 SGHTA and CDR2 FQGNSA. The CDR3 is CASSPPGGRYSGNTIYF. For the CDR3, the DNA is TGTGCCAGCAGCCCCCCCGGGGGACGTTACTCTGGAAACACCATATATTTT.

This clone was detected a few times. V and J are TRBV19 and TRBJ2-6; 9 positions match TRBD1. The J segment lost 2 bases and the V segment lost 5 bases, leaving 7 bases of the junction unmatched. The germline CDR1 and CDR2 sequences are LNHDA and SQIVND (reference sequence). CDR3 length equals 17 residues. CDR3 nucleotide sequence: TGTGCCAGTAGTCCCGGACAGGGGACAGCTGGGGCCAACGTCCTGACTTTC. Translated, it gives CASSPGQGTAGANVLTF.

The gene calls are TRBV5-1 and TRBJ2-5; 8 nucleotides align to TRBD1. CDR3 size: 15 residues. Germline lookup yields CDR1 SGHRS and CDR2 YFSETQ. Losses at the gene ends were 0 bases for V and 6 bases for J; bases not matched to a gene: 7. This CDR3 reads CASSLALTGGKTQYF. As DNA, the CDR3 is TGCGCCAGCAGCTTGGCACTCACAGGGGGAAAGACCCAGTACTTC.

This clone was seen a handful of times. J is TRBJ2-2 and V is TRBV6-1; 9 nucleotides align to TRBD1. J was trimmed by 4 bases and V by 5 bases; bases with no gene match: 5. The CDR3 runs 15 residues. CDR1 and CDR2 from the germline V gene are MNHNS and SASEGT. Here the CDR3 DNA reads TGTGCCAGCAGTTCACAGGGGGCCGTCACCGGGGAGCTGTTTTTT. Translation gives CASSSQGAVTGELFF.